The 18 T cell receptor beta chains listed next were all sequenced from one sample in a study of blood T cell repertoires in COVID-19. TCRdb's copy holds only in-frame clones and misses some; the assay was immunoSEQ multiplex PCR. Of about 160,000 clones listed, 87% are singletons. The sample was PBMCs or T cells enriched from blood (not recorded which). These receptors were collected from a woman between 40 and 55 years old who had been exposed to COVID-19.

The chain has TRBV12-3 or TRBV12-4 and TRBJ2-3, with no clear D. This CDR3 contains 12 residues. V lost 2 bases to trimming and J lost 6 bases, with 6 bases between them. The CDR3 coding sequence is TGTGCCAGCAGTTTATCATCCGATACGCAGTATTTT. Translating it yields CASSLSSDTQYF.

J is TRBJ1-5 and V is TRBV5-1, with a tentative D call TRBD1 (6 bases). Trimming left V 4 bases short and J 0 bases short, with 17 bases between. The CDR3 extends over 17 amino acids. Germline V gene lookup returns CDR1 SGHRS and CDR2 YFSETQ. As DNA, the CDR3 is TGCGCCAGCAGCACGATTACAGGGACGGCTAGCAATCAGCCCCAGCATTTT. Its protein is CASSTITGTASNQPQHF. Looking up the rest from reference TRBV5-1 and TRBJ1-5 gives the full variable domain: KAGVTQTPRYLIKTRGQQVTLSCSPISGHRSVSWYQQTPGQGLQFLFEYFSETQRNKGNFPGRFSGRQFSNSRSEMNVSTLELGDSALYLCASSTITGTASNQPQHFGDGTRLSIL.

V and J are TRBV27 and TRBJ1-6; TRBD1 matches at 7 bases. Unmatched junction bases numbered 6, after V lost 6 bases and J lost 4 bases. This CDR3 is built from 15 residues. Germline V lookup: CDR1 MNHEY, CDR2 SMNVEV (reference sequence). CDR3 DNA: TGTGCCAGCAGGAGGGACAGCTTTTATAATTCACCCCTCCACTTT. Its protein product is CASRRDSFYNSPLHF.

This chain connects TRBV5-1 to TRBJ1-6; a weak D match, TRBD1 (6 bases). The germline V gene encodes CDR1 SGHRS and CDR2 YFSETQ. CDR3 length: 16 amino acids. V was pared by 1 base and J by 7 bases, with 15 bases between. The CDR3 DNA reads TGCGCCAGCAGCTTGAGTCCAGGGGATCAGAATTCACCCCTCCACTTT. This translates into CASSLSPGDQNSPLHF.

The rearrangement joins TRBV6-5 to TRBJ1-1; 7 bases agree with TRBD1. The CDR3 covers 15 residues. The V segment lost 10 bases and the J segment 6 bases; nucleotides outside the gene matches: 17. Germline assignment: CDR1 MNHEY and CDR2 SVGAGI. This CDR3 is CAIEQTGFMWPEAFF. The CDR3 coding sequence is TGTGCCATCGAACAGACAGGGTTTATGTGGCCTGAAGCTTTCTTT.

The gene calls are TRBV28 and TRBJ1-1, with D unclear. The germline V gene encodes CDR1 MDHEN and CDR2 SYDVKM. V was trimmed by 3 bases and J by 1 base, leaving 3 bases between them. CDR3 length: 12 residues. The chain's CDR3 is CASSFGNTEAFF. Here the CDR3 DNA reads TGTGCCAGCAGTTTCGGGAACACTGAAGCTTTCTTT. The full variable domain, in which reference TRBV28 and TRBJ1-1 provide the parts outside the CDR3, is DVKVTQSSRYLVKRTGEKVFLECVQDMDHENMFWYRQDPGLGLRLIYFSYDVKMKEKGDIPEGYSVSREKKERFSLILESASTNQTSMYLCASSFGNTEAFFGQGTRLTVV.

The chain recombines TRBV7-9 with TRBJ2-7, with 8 positions matching TRBD1. The V gene's germline CDR1 is SEHNR and CDR2 FQNEAQ (reference sequence). The CDR3 covers 15 residues. With V trimmed by 3 bases and J by 5 bases, 9 bases remained unmatched. CDR3 DNA: TGTGCCAGCAGCTTTCCTCGGACAGGGCAAAACGAGCAGTACTTC. Amino acids: CASSFPRTGQNEQYF.

This chain connects TRBV19 to TRBJ1-5, with a weak D call TRBD1 (5 bases). The CDR3 sequence is 14 residues long. Germline V CDR1 and CDR2: LNHDA, SQIVND (reference sequence). V lost 6 bases to trimming and J lost 6 bases, with 15 bases between them. The CDR3: CASRSPGLGQPQHF. The CDR3 bases are TGTGCCAGTAGATCGCCAGGGTTGGGTCAGCCCCAGCATTTT.

J is TRBJ1-2 and V is TRBV5-6; TRBD1 is a possible D gene (6 bases). From germline, CDR1 is SGHDT and CDR2 YYEEEE. CDR3 length: 15 amino acids. V was shortened by 2 bases and J by 6 bases, with 17 bases between the two germline ends. CDR3 amino acids: CASSFPNRAGDGYTF. The CDR3, as DNA: TGTGCCAGCAGCTTTCCAAACAGGGCTGGGGATGGCTACACCTTC.

The rearrangement joins TRBV5-1 to TRBJ1-1, with D possibly TRBD1 on 5 matching bases. Germline lookup yields CDR1 SGHRS and CDR2 YFSETQ. The CDR3 totals 15 residues. The V end was cut by 0 bases, the J end by 3 bases, with 12 bases between. CDR3 in DNA: TGCGCCAGCAGCTTGGCCGCTGGGGCTCACACTGAAGCTTTCTTT. Translating gives CASSLAAGAHTEAFF.

The J gene is TRBJ1-2, the V gene TRBV19, with D possibly being TRBD1 (5 bases). Germline loops: CDR1 LNHDA, CDR2 SQIVND (reference sequence). CDR3 length equals 14 residues. Trimming stripped 5 bases from V and 1 base from J, with 11 bases between. The CDR3 region is CASSFGRVNYGYTF. The CDR3 nucleotides read TGTGCCAGTAGTTTTGGCAGGGTTAACTATGGCTACACCTTC.

The chain couples TRBV12-3 or TRBV12-4 to TRBJ1-2; maybe TRBD1 (5 bases). V lost 7 bases, J lost 4 bases, and 13 bases lay in between. The CDR3 runs 13 residues. The CDR3 is CASNPGEVYGYTF. The CDR3 coding sequence is TGTGCCAGCAATCCGGGGGAGGTCTATGGCTACACCTTC.

This chain connects TRBV12-3 or TRBV12-4 to TRBJ2-3, with 9 positions matching TRBD1. The CDR3 covers 13 residues. V trimming: 0 bases; J trimming: 11 bases; junction bases outside the gene matches: 3. This CDR3 is CASSLAQDRGQYF. As DNA, the CDR3 is TGTGCCAGCAGTTTAGCGCAGGACAGGGGGCAGTATTTT.

The chain has TRBV3-1 (or the pseudogene TRBV3-2) and TRBJ1-2; D unclear. Germline CDR1 and CDR2: LGHDT and YNNKEL (reference sequence). The CDR3 is made up of 13 amino acids. The ends were cut back, 3 bases at V and 4 bases at J, with 9 bases in the middle. The CDR3 DNA follows: TGTGCCAGCAGCCACCCCGGGGTCTATGGCTACACCTTC. Amino acids: CASSHPGVYGYTF.

Notes on this clone: The sample holds other DNA sequences that translate to the same CDR3. The rearrangement joins TRBV6-5 to TRBJ1-3; tentative D call: TRBD1 (5 bases). The CDR3 sequence is 16 residues long. CDR1 and CDR2 (germline): MNHEY, SVGAGI. With 2 bases removed from V and 0 bases from J, the gap between germline ends came to 11 bases. CDR3 nucleotide sequence: TGTGCCAGCAGTTACGGGCGGGGCAGCTCTGGAAACACCATATATTTT. Encoded protein: CASSYGRGSSGNTIYF.

The rearrangement uses TRBV5-1 and TRBJ2-5, with TRBD2 matching 7 bases. The CDR3 is made up of 14 amino acids. Losses at the gene ends were 0 bases for V and 3 bases for J; bases not matched to a gene: 2. Germline CDR1 SGHRS, CDR2 YFSETQ. The CDR3 loop reads CASSLEGGKETQYF. The CDR3 DNA reads as TGCGCCAGCAGCTTGGAGGGAGGGAAAGAGACCCAGTACTTC.

This clone was seen just once. The chain carries TRBV6-5 and TRBJ2-1, with D maybe TRBD1 (5 bases). Germline values: CDR1 MNHEY, CDR2 SVGAGI. The V end was cut by 7 bases, the J end by 3 bases, with 10 bases between. The length of the CDR3 is 13 residues. Written as DNA, the CDR3 is TGTGCCAGCAATACGGACAACTACAATGAGCAGTTCTTC. Amino acid sequence: CASNTDNYNEQFF.

V is TRBV6-2 or TRBV6-3 and J is TRBJ2-7; 9 bases line up with TRBD1. J gave up 5 bases and V 4 bases, and 12 bases lay outside the gene matches. The CDR3 extends over 16 amino acids. From germline, CDR1 is MNHEY and CDR2 SVGEGT. CDR3 sequence reads: CASSFSPGQGTHEQYF. The CDR3 bases are TGTGCCAGCAGTTTCTCACCGGGACAGGGAACCCACGAGCAGTACTTC.